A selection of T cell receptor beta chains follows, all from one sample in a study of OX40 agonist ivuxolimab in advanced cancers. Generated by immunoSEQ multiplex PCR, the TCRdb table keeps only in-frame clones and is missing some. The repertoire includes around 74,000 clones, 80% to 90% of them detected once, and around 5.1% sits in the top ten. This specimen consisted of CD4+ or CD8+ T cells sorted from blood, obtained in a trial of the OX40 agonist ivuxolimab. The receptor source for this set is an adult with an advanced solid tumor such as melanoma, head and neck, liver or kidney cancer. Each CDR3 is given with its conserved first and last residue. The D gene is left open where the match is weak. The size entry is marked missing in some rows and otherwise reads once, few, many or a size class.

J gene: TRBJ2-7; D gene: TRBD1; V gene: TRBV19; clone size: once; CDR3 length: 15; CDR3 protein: CASSVSGTAIYEQYF; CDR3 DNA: TGTGCCAGTAGTGTATCCGGGACAGCTATCTACGAGCAGTACTTC
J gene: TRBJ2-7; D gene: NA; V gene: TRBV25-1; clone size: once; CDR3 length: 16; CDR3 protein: CASSDSPAGPTYEQYF; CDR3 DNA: TGTGCCAGCAGTGACAGTCCCGCGGGGCCAACCTACGAGCAGTACTTC
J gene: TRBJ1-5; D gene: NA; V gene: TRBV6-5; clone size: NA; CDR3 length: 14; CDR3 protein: CASSPTSLYQPQHF; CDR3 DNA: TGTGCCAGCAGTCCGACCTCTCTTTATCAGCCCCAGCATTTT
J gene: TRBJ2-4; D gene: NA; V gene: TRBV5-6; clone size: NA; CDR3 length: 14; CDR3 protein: CASNPPGSENIQYF; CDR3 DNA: TGTGCCAGCAACCCCCCGGGATCCGAAAACATTCAGTACTTC
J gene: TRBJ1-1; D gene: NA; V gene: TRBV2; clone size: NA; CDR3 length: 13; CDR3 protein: CASREDSNTEAFF; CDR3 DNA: TGTGCCAGCAGGGAGGATTCGAACACTGAAGCTTTCTTT
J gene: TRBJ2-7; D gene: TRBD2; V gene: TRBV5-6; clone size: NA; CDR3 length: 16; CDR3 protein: CASSSPAGLAGGVQYF; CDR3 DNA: TGTGCCAGCAGCTCCCCAGCGGGACTAGCGGGAGGGGTGCAGTACTTC
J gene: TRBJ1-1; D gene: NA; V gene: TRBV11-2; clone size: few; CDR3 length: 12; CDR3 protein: CASSLWGAEAFF; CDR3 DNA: TGTGCCAGCAGCTTATGGGGAGCTGAAGCTTTCTTT
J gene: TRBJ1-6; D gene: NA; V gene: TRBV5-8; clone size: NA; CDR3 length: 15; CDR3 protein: CASSLDVRVNSPLHF; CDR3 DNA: TGTGCCAGCAGCTTAGATGTGAGGGTTAATTCACCCCTCCACTTT
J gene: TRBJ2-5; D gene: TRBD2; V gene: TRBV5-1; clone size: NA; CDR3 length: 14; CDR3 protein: CASTGLAGQETQYF; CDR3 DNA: TGCGCCAGCACCGGACTAGCGGGGCAAGAGACCCAGTACTTC
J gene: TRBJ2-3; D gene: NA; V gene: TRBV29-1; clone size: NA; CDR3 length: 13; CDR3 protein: CSVEDGGEDTQYF; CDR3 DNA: TGCAGCGTTGAAGACGGCGGGGAAGATACGCAGTATTTT
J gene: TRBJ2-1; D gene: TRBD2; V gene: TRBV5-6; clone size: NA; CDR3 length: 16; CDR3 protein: CASSFNPSGPYNEQFF; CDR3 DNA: TGTGCCAGCAGCTTTAACCCTAGCGGACCCTACAATGAGCAGTTCTTC
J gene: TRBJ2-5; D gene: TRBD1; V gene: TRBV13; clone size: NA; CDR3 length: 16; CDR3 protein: CASSYRQGAKWETQYF; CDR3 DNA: TGTGCCAGCAGCTACCGACAGGGGGCGAAGTGGGAGACCCAGTACTTC
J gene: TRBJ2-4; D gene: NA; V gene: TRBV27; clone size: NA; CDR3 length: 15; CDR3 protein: CASSLVQGQNDIQYF; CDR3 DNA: TGTGCCAGCAGTTTAGTCCAAGGCCAAAACGACATTCAGTACTTC
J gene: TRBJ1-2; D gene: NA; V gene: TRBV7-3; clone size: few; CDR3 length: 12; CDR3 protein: CASSSDNYGYTF; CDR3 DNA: TGTGCCAGCAGCTCCGACAACTATGGCTACACCTTC
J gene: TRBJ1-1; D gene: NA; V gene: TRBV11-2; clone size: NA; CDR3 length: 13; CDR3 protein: CASSFDRLTEAFF; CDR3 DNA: TGTGCCAGCAGCTTTGACCGCCTAACTGAAGCTTTCTTT
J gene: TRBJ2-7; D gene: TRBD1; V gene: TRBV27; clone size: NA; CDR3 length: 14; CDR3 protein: CASSPGTGEYEQYF; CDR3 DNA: TGTGCCAGCAGCCCCGGGACAGGGGAGTATGAGCAGTACTTC
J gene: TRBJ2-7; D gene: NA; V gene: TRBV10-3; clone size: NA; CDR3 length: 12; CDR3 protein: CAISEGRGEQYF; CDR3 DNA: TGTGCCATCAGTGAGGGGCGGGGCGAGCAGTACTTC
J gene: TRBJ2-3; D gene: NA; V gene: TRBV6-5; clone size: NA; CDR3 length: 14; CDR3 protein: CASSLGFNTDTQYF; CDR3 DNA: TGTGCCAGCAGTCTAGGGTTTAACACAGATACGCAGTATTTT
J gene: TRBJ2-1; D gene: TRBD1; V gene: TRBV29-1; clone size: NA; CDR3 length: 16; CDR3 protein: CSVDLPGGLDYNEQFF; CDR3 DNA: TGCAGCGTTGATCTACCAGGGGGCCTCGACTACAATGAGCAGTTCTTC
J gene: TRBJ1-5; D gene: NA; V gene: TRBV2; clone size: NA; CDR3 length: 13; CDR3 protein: CASSGAPKSPQHF; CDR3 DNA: TGTGCCAGCAGTGGGGCCCCAAAGTCGCCCCAGCATTTT
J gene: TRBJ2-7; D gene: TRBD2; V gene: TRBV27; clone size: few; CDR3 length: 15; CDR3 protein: CASSLLTSGSYEQYF; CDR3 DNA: TGTGCCAGCAGTTTATTGACTAGCGGGAGCTACGAGCAGTACTTC
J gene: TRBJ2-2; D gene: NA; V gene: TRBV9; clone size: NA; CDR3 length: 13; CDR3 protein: CASSVGGSGELFF; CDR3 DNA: TGTGCCAGCAGCGTGGGGGGAAGCGGGGAGCTGTTTTTT
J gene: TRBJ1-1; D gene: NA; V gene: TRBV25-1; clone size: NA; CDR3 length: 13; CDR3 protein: CASSGQGGTEAFF; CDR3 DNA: TGTGCCAGCAGTGGTCAGGGCGGCACTGAAGCTTTCTTT
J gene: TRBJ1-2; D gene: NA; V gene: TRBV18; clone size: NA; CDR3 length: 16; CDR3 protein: CASSPRQPALDYGYTF; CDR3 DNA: TGTGCCAGCTCACCCCGACAGCCCGCACTCGACTATGGCTACACCTTC
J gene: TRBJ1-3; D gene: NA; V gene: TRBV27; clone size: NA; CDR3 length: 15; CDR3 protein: CASSSSDRKENTIYF; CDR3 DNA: TGTGCCAGCAGTTCCTCCGACAGAAAGGAAAACACCATATATTTT
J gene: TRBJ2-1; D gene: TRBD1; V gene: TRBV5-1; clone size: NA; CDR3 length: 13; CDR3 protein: CASSLGGGGEQFF; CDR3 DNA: TGCGCCAGCAGCTTGGGAGGGGGCGGTGAGCAGTTCTTC
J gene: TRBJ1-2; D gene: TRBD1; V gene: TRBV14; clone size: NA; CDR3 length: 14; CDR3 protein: CASSHRDSLHGYTF; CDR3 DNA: TGTGCCAGCAGCCACCGGGACAGTTTGCATGGCTACACCTTC
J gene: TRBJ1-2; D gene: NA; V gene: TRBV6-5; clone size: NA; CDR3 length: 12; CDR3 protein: CASSYPQVGYTF; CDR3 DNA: TGTGCCAGCAGTTACCCCCAGGTTGGCTACACCTTC
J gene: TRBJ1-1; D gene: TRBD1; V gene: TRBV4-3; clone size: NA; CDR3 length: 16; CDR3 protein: CASSHYPQGADTEAFF; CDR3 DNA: TGCGCCAGCAGCCATTACCCTCAGGGGGCGGACACTGAAGCTTTCTTT